These 4 T cell receptor beta chains share one sample of origin, sequenced in a study of regulatory T cells in long-lasting Graves disease. The time point: persistent/refractory GD, antithyroid drugs over 5 years with positive TRAb. PBMC RNA served as the TCR library source. Assembly of TCR beta libraries relied on iRepertoire HTBI primers together with Arm-PCR of CDR3 regions. TCRdb fed the multiplex PCR reads into MiXCR, producing one record per CDR3 protein. The table shows about 470,000 distinct CDR3 sequences, with around a fifth occurring only once. This sample comprised peripheral blood mononuclear cells (PBMCs), obtained when the disease was refractory, from a patient treated with antithyroid drugs. All receptors derive from a female donor with Graves disease.

This clonotype was counted between two and nine times. This chain connects TRBV20-1 to TRBJ2-7; TRBD2 agrees at 10 bases. The V gene end was trimmed by 5 bases and the J gene end by 3 bases; junction bases not matched to a gene: 10. The germline V gene has CDR1 DFQATT and CDR2 SNEGSKA (reference sequence). This CDR3 has 15 residues. The CDR3 region is CSALPPRTSGYEQYF. The CDR3 coding sequence is TGCAGTGCTCTCCCGCCCCGGACTAGCGGCTACGAGCAGTACTTC.

This clonotype was seen repeatedly, ten times or more. V gene TRBV11-3 combines with J gene TRBJ2-7; perhaps TRBD1 as D (6 bases). The length of the CDR3 is 14 residues. Trimming pared 3 bases from V and 3 bases from J, leaving 12 bases between. Germline V lookup: CDR1 SGHNT, CDR2 YENEEA. Here the CDR3 reads CASSFTQQGYEQYF. CDR3 nucleotides: TGTGCCAGCAGCTTCACCCAACAGGGCTACGAGCAGTACTTC.

This clonotype was counted many times. This chain connects TRBV20-1 to TRBJ2-5; no clear D gene. Germline loops: CDR1 DFQATT, CDR2 SNEGSKA (reference sequence). Trimming pared 4 bases from V and 5 bases from J, leaving 8 bases between. The CDR3 length is 11 residues. The CDR3 DNA is TGCAGTGCTACGTCTAGGGAGACCCAGTACTTC. As protein: CSATSRETQYF.

The V call is TRBV30, the J call TRBJ2-7; no clear D gene. CDR1 is GTSNPN, CDR2 SVGIG, per germline (reference sequence). The CDR3 extends over 12 amino acids. The CDR3: CVVGSAKYEQYF. CDR3 DNA: TGTGTCGTTGGGTCGGCAAAATACGAGCAGTACTTC.